The rows below give T cell receptor beta chains drawn from one sample of a study of preoperative IRX-2 immunotherapy in early breast cancer. TCRdb's copy holds only in-frame clones and misses some; the assay was immunoSEQ multiplex PCR. The sample records about 62,000 clones, roughly 94% being singletons. Sample collection occurred from a patient treated with IRX-2 immunotherapy. The receptors stem from a human donor with breast cancer. Each CDR3 is given with its conserved first and last residue. The order of the fields is D gene, J gene, clone size, V gene, CDR3 DNA, CDR3 protein. D genes are given only for firm matches. For some rows the clone size is stated as once, few or many, or as a class when expanded; others skip it.

>TRBD2|TRBJ2-1|-|TRBV19
TGTGCCAGTAGACAAACTAGCGGGATTAGGACCTACAATGAGCAGTTCTTC
CASRQTSGIRTYNEQFF
>TRBD1|TRBJ2-6|-|TRBV9
TGTGCCAGCAGCGTAGGGCCAGGGGGAGCTGGGGCCAACGTCCTGACTTTC
CASSVGPGGAGANVLTF
>-|TRBJ2-2|-|TRBV5-4
TGTGCCAGCAGCTTGTTTGGCGTGGGCACCGGGGAGCTGTTTTTT
CASSLFGVGTGELFF
>TRBD1|TRBJ2-5|-|TRBV4-3
TGCGCCAGCAGCCGATCCCTCCGACAGGGGGACCAAGAGACCCAGTACTTC
CASSRSLRQGDQETQYF
>-|TRBJ1-5|-|TRBV5-1
TGCGCCAGCAGCCTAGGGGGGAATAGCAATCAGCCCCAGCATTTT
CASSLGGNSNQPQHF
>-|TRBJ1-4|-|TRBV9
TGTGCCAGCAGCTCCGGGCCAGGGCGAGAAAAACTGTTTTTT
CASSSGPGREKLFF
>TRBD1|TRBJ2-1|-|TRBV28
TGTGCCAGCAGCACATCCAGGGGGAGCGAATCCAATGAGCAGTTCTTC
CASSTSRGSESNEQFF
>-|TRBJ2-1|-|TRBV7-7
TGTGCCAGCAGCCAAAAGACTAGTGGTGAGCAGTTCTTC
CASSQKTSGEQFF
>-|TRBJ2-7|-|TRBV30
TGTGCCTGGAGTGTATCAGGGAGTGAGCAGTACTTC
CAWSVSGSEQYF
>-|TRBJ2-1|few|TRBV5-1
TGCGCCAGCAGCTTTGGGAGAGCCTACAATGAGCAGTTCTTC
CASSFGRAYNEQFF
>TRBD1|TRBJ1-5|-|TRBV19
TGTGCCAGTAGTATTGGGACAGGTGGAGGGCAGCCCCAGCATTTT
CASSIGTGGGQPQHF
>-|TRBJ2-1|-|TRBV5-6
TGTGCTGCCACACCACCACCTATGGACAGTGCTTCCTACAATGAGCAGTTCTTC
CAATPPPMDSASYNEQFF
>-|TRBJ2-5|-|TRBV5-4
TGTGCCAGCAGCTTGAAATTAGCTGAGACCCAGTACTTC
CASSLKLAETQYF
>TRBD2|TRBJ2-7|-|TRBV9
TGTGCCAGCAGCGCCGCCATGGGTCCAGCGGGGGGGCTTTTCGAGCAGTACTTC
CASSAAMGPAGGLFEQYF
>TRBD2|TRBJ2-7|-|TRBV7-2
TGTGCCAGCGGCTACGCGGGAGGGCCGTATGAGCAGTACTTC
CASGYAGGPYEQYF
>-|TRBJ1-3|-|TRBV5-4
TGTGCCAGCAGCTCTACAGGACCGCTCTCTGGAAACACCATATATTTT
CASSSTGPLSGNTIYF
>TRBD1|TRBJ1-2|-|TRBV2
TGTGCCAGCAGTGAAGCGGTTGGACAGGGGCCATCTGGGGGCTACACCTTC
CASSEAVGQGPSGGYTF
>-|TRBJ2-1|once|TRBV4-3
TGCGCCAGCAGCCAAGAACCCCAAGGGGTGTTGACAGTCGTCAACACTCACAATGAGCAGTTCTTC
CASSQEPQGVLTVVNTHNEQFF
>-|TRBJ1-5|-|TRBV28
TGTGCCAGCAGGACGAATCAGCCCCAGCATTTT
CASRTNQPQHF
>-|TRBJ1-6|few|TRBV2
TGTGCCAGCAGGGCGAGGGAAGGGTCCTATAATTCACCCCTCCACTTT
CASRAREGSYNSPLHF
>-|TRBJ1-5|few|TRBV4-1
TGCGCCAGCAGCCGCGAAATTAGGCAGCAGCCCCAGCATTTT
CASSREIRQQPQHF
>-|TRBJ2-3|-|TRBV11-1
TGTGCCAGCAGCTTAGGTACGACATCCACAGATACGCAGTATTTT
CASSLGTTSTDTQYF
>-|TRBJ1-4|-|TRBV5-4
TGTGCCAGCAGCTTGCAGGGTGGCACTAATGAAAAACTGTTTTTT
CASSLQGGTNEKLFF
>-|TRBJ1-4|-|TRBV7-6
TGTGCCAGCAGCTTAGGGGGACGACGAGGCTGGGGGGATGAAAAACTGTTTTTT
CASSLGGRRGWGDEKLFF
>-|TRBJ2-7|-|TRBV19
TGTGCCAGTAGTTCGACTAGTCGGTGGGGCGAGCAGTACTTC
CASSSTSRWGEQYF